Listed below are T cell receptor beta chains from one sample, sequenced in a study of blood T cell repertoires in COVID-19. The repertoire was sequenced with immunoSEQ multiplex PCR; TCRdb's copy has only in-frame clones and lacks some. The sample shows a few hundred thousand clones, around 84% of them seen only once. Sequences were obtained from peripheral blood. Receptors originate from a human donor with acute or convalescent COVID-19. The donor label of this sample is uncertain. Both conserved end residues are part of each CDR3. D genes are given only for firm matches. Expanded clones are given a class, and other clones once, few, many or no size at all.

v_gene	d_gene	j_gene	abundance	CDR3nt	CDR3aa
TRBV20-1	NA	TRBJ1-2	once	TGCAGTGCTAGTAGGGGGGGGACGCTGTCGGGCTACACCTTC	CSASRGGTLSGYTF
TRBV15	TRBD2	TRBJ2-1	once	TGTGCCACCAGCAGAGTGTTACTAGCGGGAAGAAATGAGCAGTTCTTC	CATSRVLLAGRNEQFF
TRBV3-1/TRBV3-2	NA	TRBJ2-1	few	TGTGCCAGCAGCCAAGGATTTGGCACTGAGCAGTTCTTC	CASSQGFGTEQFF
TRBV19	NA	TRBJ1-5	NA	TGTGCCAGTAGTGCTTTACAGGGAATTAATCAGCCCCAGCATTTT	CASSALQGINQPQHF
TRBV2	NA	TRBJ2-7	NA	TGTGCCAGCAGTGAACAACAGGGTGGATACGAGCAGTACTTC	CASSEQQGGYEQYF
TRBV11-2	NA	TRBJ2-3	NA	TGTGCCAGCAGCTTAGATCACTTGGGTGGGAGTAGCCCAGATACGCAGTATTTT	CASSLDHLGGSSPDTQYF
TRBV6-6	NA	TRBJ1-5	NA	TGTGCCAGCCTGGCAGGGGCGAGCAATCAGCCCCAGCATTTT	CASLAGASNQPQHF
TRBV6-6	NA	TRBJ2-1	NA	TGTGCCAGCCAAAACTTTAGGGGAGGCCATGAGCAGTTCTTC	CASQNFRGGHEQFF
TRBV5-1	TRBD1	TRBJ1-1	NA	TGCGCCAGCAGCCAAAAGGAGACAGGGGGACGGCCTGAAGCTTTCTTT	CASSQKETGGRPEAFF
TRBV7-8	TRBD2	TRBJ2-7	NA	TGTGCCAGCAGCCCGGGATTCGGACTAGCGGGAGTCCCCTACGAGCAGTACTTC	CASSPGFGLAGVPYEQYF
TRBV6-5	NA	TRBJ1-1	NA	TGTGCCAGCAGTTACTTCCGGGAGATGAACACTGAAGCTTTCTTT	CASSYFREMNTEAFF
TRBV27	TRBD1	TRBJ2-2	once	TGTGCCAGTCAGGGACAGGGTAGATCCGGGGAGCTGTTTTTT	CASQGQGRSGELFF
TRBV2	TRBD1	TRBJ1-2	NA	TGTGCCAGCAGCCCGACAGGGTCCGGATATGGCTACACCTTC	CASSPTGSGYGYTF
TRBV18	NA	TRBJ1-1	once	TGTGCCAGCTCACCACTCTACTCACCGAACACTGAAGCTTTCTTT	CASSPLYSPNTEAFF
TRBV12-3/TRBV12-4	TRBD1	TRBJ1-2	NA	TGTGCCAGCAGATTAACAGGGGGCCTGGGCTACACCTTC	CASRLTGGLGYTF
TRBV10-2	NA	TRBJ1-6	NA	TGCGCCAGCAGCCAGAGGGACTTCTTTAATTCACCCCTCCACTTT	CASSQRDFFNSPLHF
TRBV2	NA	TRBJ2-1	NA	TGTGCCAGCGCGGCTTCCGCCAGCTACAATGAGCAGTTCTTC	CASAASASYNEQFF
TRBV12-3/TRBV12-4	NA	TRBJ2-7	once	TGTGCCAGCAGTTTCCGGGACACGTACGAGCAGTACTTC	CASSFRDTYEQYF
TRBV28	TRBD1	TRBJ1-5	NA	TGTGCCAGCAGTTTGAGGGGGCCTAGCAATCAGCCCCAGCATTTT	CASSLRGPSNQPQHF
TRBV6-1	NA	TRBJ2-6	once	TGTGCCAGCAGTGGACTGACCTCTGGGGCCAACGTCCTGACTTTC	CASSGLTSGANVLTF
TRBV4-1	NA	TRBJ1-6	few	TGCGCCAGCAGCCAAGACTTCAGCTCCTATAATTCACCCCTCCACTTT	CASSQDFSSYNSPLHF
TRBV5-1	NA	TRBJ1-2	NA	TGCGCCAGCAGCTTGGGCTTTGGGTTCCAGGAAATCTATGGCTACACCTTC	CASSLGFGFQEIYGYTF
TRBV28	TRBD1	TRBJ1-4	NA	TGTGCCAGCAGTGCCTGGGACAGTAGTAATGAAAAACTGTTTTTT	CASSAWDSSNEKLFF
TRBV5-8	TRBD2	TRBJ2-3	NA	TGTGCCAGCAGCGTACTAGCGGGAGGGCGAGATACGCAGTATTTT	CASSVLAGGRDTQYF
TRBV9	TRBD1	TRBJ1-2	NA	TGTGCCAGCAGCGCCCTAGTAGGGGGACAGGGGTATGGCTACACCTTC	CASSALVGGQGYGYTF
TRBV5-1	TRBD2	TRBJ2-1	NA	TGCGCCAGCAATTCAGCGGGGGGCAATGAGCAGTTCTTC	CASNSAGGNEQFF
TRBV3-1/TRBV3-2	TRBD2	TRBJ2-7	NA	TGTGCCAGCAGCCAAGACGTTCCGACTAGCGGGAGGGCCAAGGAGCAGTACTTC	CASSQDVPTSGRAKEQYF
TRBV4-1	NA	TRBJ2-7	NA	TGCGCCAGCAGCCAAGTCCGATTTGGGAGCTACGAGCAGTACTTC	CASSQVRFGSYEQYF
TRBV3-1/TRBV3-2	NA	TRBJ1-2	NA	TGTGCCAGCAGCCGCGGAGACAGGCACGGTAACTATGGCTACACCTTC	CASSRGDRHGNYGYTF
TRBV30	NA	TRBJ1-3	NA	TGTGCCTGGAGTAGGCAGGGTGGTACCATATATTTT	CAWSRQGGTIYF
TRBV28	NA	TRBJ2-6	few	TGTGCCAGCAGTTTACCCCTCTCTGGGGCCAACGTCCTGACTTTC	CASSLPLSGANVLTF
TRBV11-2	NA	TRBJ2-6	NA	TGTGCCAGCAGCTTACGGTGGTCAGTAGGGGGCTCTGGGGCCAACGTCCTGACTTTC	CASSLRWSVGGSGANVLTF
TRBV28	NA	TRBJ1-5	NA	TGTGCCAGCAGTTTCCAGGGAAAGGGGCCCCAGCATTTT	CASSFQGKGPQHF
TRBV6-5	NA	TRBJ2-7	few	TGTGCCAGCACAGGGGCTTACGAGCAGTACTTC	CASTGAYEQYF
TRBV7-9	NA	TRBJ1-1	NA	TGTGCCAGCAGCTTAAACGGGGGGTACACTGAAGCTTTCTTT	CASSLNGGYTEAFF
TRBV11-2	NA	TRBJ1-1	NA	TGTGCCAGCAGCTTATCCCAGACAGCGAACACTGAAGCTTTCTTT	CASSLSQTANTEAFF
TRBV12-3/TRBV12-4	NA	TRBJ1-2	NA	TGTGCCAGCAGTTCCCCGGGGAACTATGGCTACACCTTC	CASSSPGNYGYTF
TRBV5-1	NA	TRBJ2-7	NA	TGCGCCAGCAGCTTGGGTAACTCGGAGCACGAGCAGTACTTC	CASSLGNSEHEQYF
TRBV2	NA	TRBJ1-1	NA	TGTGCCAGCAGTGATCTTAGGGGCCAGAACACTGAAGCTTTCTTT	CASSDLRGQNTEAFF
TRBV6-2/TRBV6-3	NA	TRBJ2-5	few	TGTGCCAGCAGCTGGGCGGAGACCCAGTACTTC	CASSWAETQYF
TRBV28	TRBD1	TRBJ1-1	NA	TGTGCCAGCAGCCCGAGGGGGCGTGATGAAGCTTTCTTT	CASSPRGRDEAFF
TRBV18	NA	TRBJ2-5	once	TGTGCCAGCTCACGGGGGCGAGAAGAGACCCAGTACTTC	CASSRGREETQYF
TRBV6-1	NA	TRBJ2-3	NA	TGTGCCAGCAGTGAAGTCTACGAGGGTCATACGCAGTATTTT	CASSEVYEGHTQYF
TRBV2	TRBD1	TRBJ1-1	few	TGTGCCAGCATCCTGGGACAGGGGCGCAGGAACACTGAAGCTTTCTTT	CASILGQGRRNTEAFF
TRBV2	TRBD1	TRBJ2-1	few	TGTGCCAGCAGGAGGGACAGGGAGGCTATTAATGAGCAGTTCTTC	CASRRDREAINEQFF
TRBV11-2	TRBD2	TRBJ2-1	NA	TGTGCCAGCAGCCTAACTAGCGGGCTTCTGGATGAGCAGTTCTTC	CASSLTSGLLDEQFF
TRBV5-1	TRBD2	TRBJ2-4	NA	TGCGCCAGCAGCTTGGATGGCGGGAGGGCCGGGGACATTCAGTACTTC	CASSLDGGRAGDIQYF
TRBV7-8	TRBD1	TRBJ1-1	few	TGTGCCAGCAGTCAGCCCGGGACAGCTAACACTGAAGCTTTCTTT	CASSQPGTANTEAFF
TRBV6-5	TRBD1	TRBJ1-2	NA	TGTGCCAGCAGTTACGGCCTAGGGGGCGACTATGGCTACACCTTC	CASSYGLGGDYGYTF
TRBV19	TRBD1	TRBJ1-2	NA	TGTGCCAGCGAGGGACAGCATAACTATGGCTACACCTTC	CASEGQHNYGYTF
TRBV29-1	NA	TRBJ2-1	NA	TGCAGCGTTTTCAGGGGAGTTGATGAGCAGTTCTTC	CSVFRGVDEQFF
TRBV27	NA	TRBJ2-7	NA	TGTGCCAGCAGTGGTTTCCGGGGGAGAGGGGAGCAGTACTTC	CASSGFRGRGEQYF
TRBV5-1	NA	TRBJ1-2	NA	TGCGCCAGCAGCCTACAGGGAGATGGCTACACCTTC	CASSLQGDGYTF
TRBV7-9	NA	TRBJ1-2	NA	TGTGCCAGCAGCTTCTACAGCTATGGCTACACCTTC	CASSFYSYGYTF
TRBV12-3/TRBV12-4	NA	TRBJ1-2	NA	TGTGCCAGCAGTCTTCAATCCGTTACAGGACGCACCTTC	CASSLQSVTGRTF